This is a list of T cell receptor beta chains from one sample in a study of regulatory dendritic cells for organ transplantation. TCRdb keeps only in-frame clones here, not all; method: immunoSEQ multiplex PCR. The sample has under 40,000 clones, just over 90% seen once; the top ten hold about 0.11%. Sequenced: naive CD8+ T cells from blood. The receptors stem from a human donor in good health. CDR3s include the opening cysteine and the closing phenylalanine or tryptophan. A D gene is named only where the DNA matches it firmly.

J gene	D gene	V gene	CDR3 protein
TRBJ2-7	NA	TRBV28	CASTLTVDSYEQYF
TRBJ1-2	TRBD1	TRBV7-2	CASSQGGFYGYTF
TRBJ2-5	TRBD2	TRBV27	CASSVSGGGDRRGETQYF
TRBJ2-1	NA	TRBV21-1	CASSKGSREGLYNEQFF
TRBJ1-5	NA	TRBV15	CATSRSGAGNQPQHF
TRBJ1-1	NA	TRBV5-4	CASSLVLGGLTEAFF
TRBJ1-1	TRBD1	TRBV9	CASSVYGQGSTEAFF
TRBJ1-6	NA	TRBV4-3	CASSQGVRSQNSPLHF
TRBJ2-1	NA	TRBV2	CASSVFNGLFNEQFF
TRBJ2-7	TRBD1	TRBV27	CASSFWDSSYEQYF
NA	NA	TRBV7-9	CASSPTSYEQYF
TRBJ1-5	NA	TRBV5-8	CASSLWGQPQHF
TRBJ1-5	NA	TRBV6-1	CASSEAGTGWEYSNQPQHF
TRBJ2-2	NA	TRBV6-5	CASSYSAAGELFF
TRBJ1-6	NA	TRBV4-1	CASSQEDSYNSPLHF
TRBJ2-5	NA	TRBV28	CASSSPPGQDQETQYF
TRBJ1-4	NA	TRBV5-4	CASSLNPGLLDEKLFF
TRBJ1-4	TRBD1	TRBV5-1	CASSLGGGRGPSTNEKLFF
TRBJ2-1	NA	TRBV27	CASSLSWSNEQFF
TRBJ1-2	NA	TRBV6-5	CASSYSIAQDYGYTF
TRBJ1-2	NA	TRBV2	CASSESGIYGYTF
TRBJ1-2	NA	TRBV30	CAGEGDGYTF
TRBJ2-2	TRBD2	TRBV4-1	CASSPLAGDTGELFF
TRBJ1-4	NA	TRBV9	CASSPSPGAGEKLFF
TRBJ1-3	NA	TRBV9	CASSPGGKGDTIYF
TRBJ1-1	NA	TRBV7-3	CASSLRGGGLNTEAFF
TRBJ2-1	NA	TRBV7-2	CASSLLQGPYNEQFF
TRBJ2-7	NA	TRBV29-1	CSVLFRLAQPGEQYF
TRBJ1-2	NA	TRBV4-2	CASSQYYSYGYTF
TRBJ2-7	TRBD1	TRBV5-6	CVSSRDRGYEQYF
TRBJ2-7	NA	TRBV6-5	CASSGYYEQYF